This TCR beta chain was sequenced for a study of T cell responses to AZD1222 COVID-19 vaccine. Sequencing was performed with immunoSEQ multiplex PCR; in TCRdb, only in-frame clones are kept and a portion is missing. Counted here are 100,000 to 150,000 clones, approximately 93% occurring once; the ten biggest clones make up 4.5% to 6%. Study-wide results and limits: Mostly white British, mostly female donors; authors suggested clonal diversity may be underestimated. Baseline serology detected seropositivity in only six AZD1222 recipients.

Germline V gene sequence: CDR1 KGHDR, CDR2 SFDVKD. The CDR3 extends over 13 amino acids. V shed 3 bases and J 7 bases; nucleotides not matched to a gene: 1. About this clone itself: Its antigen is currently unknown.

The clonotype was recovered from an adult in good health. V usage is TRBV24-1 and J usage is TRBJ2-2; 7 bases agree with TRBD2. Specimen: peripheral blood, collected on day 0 of AZD1222 vaccination. CDR3 sequence (DNA): TGTGCCACCAGTGATGGGGGGGTCGGGGAGCTGTTTTTT. Encoded protein: CATSDGGVGELFF.